This TCR beta chain was captured in a study of T cells in Graves' hyperthyroidism and ophthalmopathy. Turning to the study itself: At the time of initial diagnosis and before any treatment, peripheral blood was collected. Study outcomes and limitations: The blood repertoire included most of the expanded thyroid clonotypes above 0.001.

TCR beta CDR3 regions were amplified from RNA transcripts. During a first-round RT-PCR of the TCR CDR3, the HTBI primer set was used. TCRdb reprocessed the multiplex PCR reads via MiXCR and lists one record per CDR3 protein. The sample lists some 500,000 distinct CDR3 sequences, around 14% occurring once. This clonotype was observed many times. Its target is unknown. The V gene's germline CDR1 is LGHDT and CDR2 YNNKEL (reference sequence). This CDR3 has 15 residues. Germline trimming cut 3 bases from V and 2 bases from J; bases unmatched to any gene: 4. J is TRBJ2-1 and V is TRBV3-1; TRBD2 agrees at 7 bases. The specimen sequenced was blood. This TCR came from a young woman with Graves' hyperthyroidism. CDR3 nucleotide sequence: TGTGCCAGCAGCCATGCTACTAGCGCCTACAATGAGCAGTTCTTC. Amino acid sequence: CASSHATSAYNEQFF.